In this sample, the clone carrying this T cell receptor beta chain turned up once. The record originates from a study of blood T cell repertoires in COVID-19. On the study more broadly: Italy, Spain and the United States were the sources of the convalescent and acute COVID-19 samples.

Germline assignment: CDR1 MDHEN and CDR2 SYDVKM. The CDR3 runs to 20 residues. The V and J ends lost 6 bases and 5 bases, in that order; junction bases with no gene match: 28. In the original processing: Reference gene primer amplification in the assay estimated nucleated cell counts. Data came from immunoSEQ multiplex PCR; TCRdb stores just in-frame clones and leaves some out. That table supplies the V and J calls and clone size; D and trimming were determined from the DNA. The table has 250,000 to 350,000 clones, around nine tenths seen once. The gene calls are TRBV28 and TRBJ2-7; 7 bases fit TRBD1. The TCR was taken from a woman between 55 and 75 years old with acute or convalescent COVID-19. Sequences were obtained from peripheral blood. CDR3 in DNA: TGTGCCAGCAGCCCACCTACATCCGCCCACCGACAGGGATTAAAGAACGAGCAGTACTTC. Protein sequence: CASSPPTSAHRQGLKNEQYF.